This passage covers 3 T cell receptor beta chains from one sample sequenced in a study of blood T cell repertoires in COVID-19. Assay used: immunoSEQ multiplex PCR; TCRdb lists only in-frame clones, some missing. The sample includes approximately 390,000 clones, roughly 88% of them seen just once. Sequencing was done on a sample of PBMCs or T cells enriched from blood (not recorded which). The receptors here all came from a woman between 40 and 50 years old with acute COVID-19.

DNA for the CDR3: TGTGCCATCGGGCCTAGCAATCAGCCCCAGCATTTT. It codes for CAIGPSNQPQHF. The V gene is TRBV10-3, the J gene TRBJ1-5; D uncertain. Germline assignment: CDR1 ENHRY and CDR2 SYGVKD. Deletions cut 8 bases from V and 0 bases from J, with 5 bases between. The length of the CDR3 is 12 residues.

This chain links TRBV29-1 with TRBJ1-1; no firm D call. The CDR3 is 11 amino acids. Deletions cut 5 bases from V and 5 bases from J, with 9 bases between. Germline V gene data show CDR1 as SQVTM and CDR2 as ANQGSEA. The CDR3 loop reads CSVWSGTEAFF. CDR3 sequence (DNA): TGCAGCGTTTGGTCGGGGACTGAAGCTTTCTTT.

The rearrangement joins TRBV7-2 to TRBJ1-4, with D possibly being TRBD1 (6 bases). Germline V gene lookup returns CDR1 SGHTA and CDR2 FQGNSA. Trimming removed 1 base from V and 7 bases from J, with 16 bases in between. CDR3 length: 16 amino acids. CDR3 in amino acids: CASSLDGTGMGEKLFF. The CDR3 DNA reads as TGTGCCAGCAGCTTAGATGGAACAGGGATGGGTGAAAAACTGTTTTTT.